This paragraph reports one T cell receptor (beta chain). These data are taken from a study of blood T cell repertoires in COVID-19. Whole-study context: Collection of acute and convalescent COVID-19 samples took place in the United States, Italy and Spain. Nucleic acid was either cDNA or gDNA, and it came from T cells, B-cell-depleted T cells, or PBMCs.

The CDR3 length is 14 residues. Trimming pared 7 bases from V and 1 base from J, leaving 12 bases between. The V gene's germline CDR1 is MNHNY and CDR2 SVGAGI (reference sequence). Original methodology: Reference gene primer amplification gave estimated nucleated cell counts. Here immunoSEQ multiplex PCR was the method, and the copy in TCRdb shows in-frame clones only, minus some. V, J and clone size were drawn from that table, and D and trimming were deduced from the DNA. The profile shows fewer than 80,000 clones, 70% to 90% of them singletons. The specimen was peripheral blood. The J gene is TRBJ2-3, the V gene TRBV6-6; maybe TRBD1 (6 bases). The TCR originated in a man aged 25 to 45 with acute or convalescent COVID-19. CDR3 loop: CASTPQGRTDTQYF. Written as DNA, the CDR3 is TGTGCCAGCACCCCCCAGGGGCGCACAGATACGCAGTATTTT.